What follows are 12 T cell receptor beta chains derived from one specimen sequenced in a study of blood T cell repertoires in COVID-19. TCRdb's copy holds only in-frame clones and misses some; the assay was immunoSEQ multiplex PCR. The sample lists some 150,000 clones; about 88% were seen once. Sequencing was performed on peripheral blood. The origin of the receptors is a man aged 40-49 years with acute or convalescent COVID-19.

This sequence joins TRBV6-2 or TRBV6-3 and TRBJ1-2, with a weak D call TRBD1 (5 bases). V dropped 4 bases and J dropped 5 bases, with 17 bases sitting between them. Germline V gives CDR1 MNHEY, CDR2 SVGEGT. The CDR3 loop spans 15 amino acids. This CDR3 is CASSSRTQVTYGYTF. In DNA, the CDR3 is TGTGCCAGCAGTTCCCGGACACAAGTTACTTATGGCTACACCTTC.

The chain couples TRBV3-1 (or the pseudogene TRBV3-2) to TRBJ2-1, with D perhaps matching TRBD2 (6 bases). CDR3 length equals 13 residues. The V gene lost 1 base and the J gene lost 8 bases, with 9 bases spanning the gap. Germline V CDR1 and CDR2: LGHDT, YNNKEL (reference sequence). CDR3 nucleotides: TGTGCCAGCAGCCAAGGGACGGGGGATGAGCAGTTCTTC. Translation gives CASSQGTGDEQFF.

The V and J genes are TRBV5-4 and TRBJ2-7; D may be TRBD1 (6 bases). V was pared by 4 bases and J by 6 bases, with 17 bases between. This CDR3 contains 14 residues. The V gene's germline CDR1 is SGHNT and CDR2 YYREEE (reference sequence). The CDR3 spells CASSPRGGESEQYF. For the CDR3, the DNA is TGTGCCAGCAGCCCAAGAGGGGGTGAGAGCGAGCAGTACTTC.

The J gene is TRBJ1-1, the V gene TRBV20-1; perhaps TRBD1 as D (6 bases). CDR3 length: 14 amino acids. Deletions cut 3 bases from V and 2 bases from J, with 13 bases between. CDR1 is DFQATT, CDR2 SNEGSKA, per germline (reference sequence). The CDR3 nucleotides read TGCAGTGCTAGTAGGGCAGGGGTAAACACTGAAGCTTTCTTT. This gives the protein CSASRAGVNTEAFF.

This chain uses TRBV7-6 with TRBJ1-4; a weak D match, TRBD1 (5 bases). The V gene's germline CDR1 is SGHVS and CDR2 FNYEAQ. CDR3 length: 16 amino acids. V lost 1 base and J lost 3, with 12 bases in between. CDR3 amino acids: CASSLEAGLANEKLFF. CDR3 in DNA: TGTGCCAGCAGCTTAGAGGCAGGGCTTGCTAATGAAAAACTGTTTTTT.

V is TRBV13 and J is TRBJ2-7, with D unresolved. Germline assignment: CDR1 PRHDT and CDR2 FYEKMQ (reference sequence). Trimming removed 4 bases from V and 3 bases from J, with 19 bases in between. The CDR3 has 16 residues. The CDR3 sequence is CASSSSLTDVDYEQYF. CDR3 nucleotide sequence: TGTGCCAGCAGCTCGTCGTTAACAGACGTGGACTACGAGCAGTACTTC.

The rearrangement links TRBV5-5 to TRBJ2-6, with D tentatively TRBD1 (6 bases). The CDR3 is 17 amino acids. CDR1 is SGHKS and CDR2 is YYEKEE in the germline V gene (reference sequence). The germline V and J ends were trimmed by 4 bases and 0 bases, with 14 bases remaining between them. CDR3 sequence reads: CASSPRQVSSGANVLTF. The CDR3 DNA is TGTGCCAGCAGCCCTAGACAGGTGTCCTCTGGGGCCAACGTCCTGACTTTC.

A few counts support this clone. J is TRBJ2-3 and V is TRBV6-5; 8 bases fit TRBD1. This CDR3 is 14 amino acids long. Trimming at V came to 6 bases and at J to 2 bases, leaving 4 bases not matched to a gene. Per germline, CDR1 MNHEY and CDR2 SVGAGI. The CDR3, as DNA: TGTGCCAGCAGGAGACAGGGGATCACAGATACGCAGTATTTT. This gives the protein CASRRQGITDTQYF.

This chain connects TRBV6-5 to TRBJ2-7; D is perhaps TRBD2 (6 bases). Trimming shortened V by 0 bases and J by 3 bases, and 12 bases separated the two germline ends. This CDR3 spans 15 amino acids. Germline V lookup: CDR1 MNHEY, CDR2 SVGAGI. In DNA form, the CDR3 reads TGTGCCAGCAGTTACTCGGTTCGGGGGTACTACGAGCAGTACTTC. Residues: CASSYSVRGYYEQYF.

The CDR3 here is CASSPRGGAYEQYF. CDR3 in DNA: TGCGCCAGCAGCCCACGGGGGGGGGCCTACGAGCAGTACTTC. This sequence joins TRBV5-1 and TRBJ2-7, with 8 bases that match TRBD2. This CDR3 comprises 14 residues. Per germline, CDR1 SGHRS and CDR2 YFSETQ. V lost 4 bases and J lost 2; bases outside the gene matches: 5.

This clone occurred once. The chain employs TRBV6-4 and TRBJ1-1, with D hard to call. The V gene's germline CDR1 is MRHNA and CDR2 SNTAGT. The CDR3 covers 12 residues. The V and J ends lost 7 bases and 1 base respectively, with 7 bases between them. The chain's CDR3 is CASTTKNTEAFF. CDR3 bases: TGTGCCAGCACCACTAAGAACACTGAAGCTTTCTTT.

This clone was picked up a small number of times. The V call is TRBV27, the J call TRBJ2-1, with 7 nucleotides matching TRBD1. CDR1 is MNHEY, CDR2 SMNVEV, per germline (reference sequence). V lost 4 bases to trimming and J lost 7 bases; unmatched junction nucleotides: 10. The CDR3 is 15 residues long. CDR3 region: CASSSRQGSGNEQFF. The CDR3 DNA is TGTGCCAGCAGTTCGCGACAGGGATCGGGGAATGAGCAGTTCTTC.